Described below is a single T cell receptor beta chain sequence and its context. What it binds is not known. This sample is part of a study of OX40 agonist ivuxolimab in advanced cancers. Turning to the study itself: A history of anti-PD-1, anti-PD-L1 or anti-CTLA-4 therapy was acceptable, and about 37% had some.

The CDR3 consists of 15 residues. The V end lost 3 bases, the J end lost 1 base, and 13 bases lay between the germline ends. Germline assignment: CDR1 SGDLS and CDR2 YYNGEE. Study findings and constraints: CD8+ T cells were the subset that, on average, had more expanded clones than CD4+.

The protocol was immunoSEQ multiplex PCR, while the TCRdb copy is restricted to in-frame clones and leaves out a portion. The repertoire includes fewer than 130,000 clones, approximately 89% of them detected once, and around 0.27% sits in the top ten. This TCR derives from an adult with an advanced solid tumor such as melanoma, head and neck, liver or kidney cancer. The J gene is TRBJ1-1, the V gene TRBV9; D call uncertain. The sample here was CD4+ or CD8+ T cells sorted from blood, taken in a trial of the OX40 agonist ivuxolimab. CDR3 coding DNA: TGTGCCAGCAGCGCAACAAGGGCCCCGAACACTGAAGCTTTCTTT. Amino acid sequence: CASSATRAPNTEAFF.